Listed below are T cell receptor beta chains from one sample, sequenced in a study of response to subunit inactivated influenza vaccine. TCRdb independently ran MiXCR on the RT-PCR reads; one entry per CDR3 protein. The data hold more than 400,000 distinct CDR3 sequences, with under 8.5% observed a single time. The starting material was PBMCs from blood, obtained around 25 months after vaccination. The receptors derive from a man aged 45 to 75 who received an inactivated influenza vaccine. Each CDR3 is given with its conserved first and last residue. Fields, in order: CDR3 DNA, CDR3 protein, clone size, J gene, D gene, V gene. The D gene is left open where the match is weak. Some rows have no size entry. The others give once, few or many, or a class for an expanded clone.

TGTGCCAGCAGCTTAGCGTCTCAGGCCCAGTATTTT,CASSLASQAQYF,many,TRBJ2-3,-,TRBV7-9
TGTGCCAGCAGCCCCGGGACAGGGGGAGCTAACTATGGCTACACCTTC,CASSPGTGGANYGYTF,-,TRBJ1-2,TRBD1,TRBV6-1
TGCAGTGCTCCCGGGACTACCGACAATGAGCAGTTCTTC,CSAPGTTDNEQFF,many,TRBJ2-1,TRBD2,TRBV20-1
TGTGCCACCAGTGGAAGTTTAGCCAAAGCCTACAATGAGCAGTTCTTC,CATSGSLAKAYNEQFF,-,TRBJ2-1,-,TRBV24-1
TGCGCCAGCAGCGAAGGACAGGGGGCAAATACGCAGTATTTT,CASSEGQGANTQYF,many,TRBJ2-3,TRBD1,TRBV5-1
TGTGCCAGCAGTCAGGGACCCCCGGGAGCCTACGAGCAGTACTTC,CASSQGPPGAYEQYF,many,TRBJ2-7,-,TRBV28
TGTGCCAGCAGCTTGACCGAGCGGACTAGCGGTAGGGATGAGCAGTTCTTC,CASSLTERTSGRDEQFF,many,TRBJ2-1,TRBD2,TRBV5-6
TGCGCCAGCAGCTTGAGCGAGGGGGCAGCCTACGAGCAGTACTTC,CASSLSEGAAYEQYF,few,TRBJ2-7,TRBD1,TRBV5-1
TGTGCCAGCACCAGATCAGGGAGAACACCCCTCCACTTT,CASTRSGRTPLHF,few,TRBJ1-6,-,TRBV21-1
TGTGCCAGCAGCCAAGATCGGACGGTAGCGGGAGCCCATGAGCAGTTCTTC,CASSQDRTVAGAHEQFF,-,TRBJ2-1,TRBD2,TRBV4-2
TGTGCCATTTCAGCTGGGACTCTGAAGTTCTTC,CAISAGTLKFF,few,TRBJ2-1,-,TRBV6-2/TRBV6-3
TGTGCCAGCAGTCCTGACATCTGGGCTAATGAAAAACTGTTTTTT,CASSPDIWANEKLFF,-,TRBJ1-4,-,TRBV28
TGTGCCAGCAGTTTCCTTCGGGTCTACGAGCAGTACTTC,CASSFLRVYEQYF,few,TRBJ2-7,-,TRBV12-3/TRBV12-4
TGCGCCAGCAGCCACACAGGGGTCGGCAATCAGCCCCAGCATTTT,CASSHTGVGNQPQHF,few,TRBJ1-5,TRBD1,TRBV4-1
TGTGCCAGCAGTCCGTGGACAGCGAACACCGGGGAGCTGTTTTTT,CASSPWTANTGELFF,many,TRBJ2-2,-,TRBV28
TGTGCCAGCAGCTTAGGGATCGCGGCGGGGGAGTTCTTC,CASSLGIAAGEFF,few,TRBJ2-1,TRBD2,TRBV7-2
TGTGCCAAGAGACGCAATGAGCAGTTCTTC,CAKRRNEQFF,few,TRBJ2-1,-,TRBV2
TGCAGTGCTCCCAGGACTAGCGGGTCTCCTACGGGCACAGATACGCAGTATTTT,CSAPRTSGSPTGTDTQYF,once,TRBJ2-3,TRBD2,TRBV20-1
TGTGCCAGCAGCTTAGAATCCGCGCCTTATGATGAAAAACTGTTTTTT,CASSLESAPYDEKLFF,few,TRBJ1-4,-,TRBV7-9
TGTGCCAGCAGCTCAGGCGGATATACGCAGTATTTT,CASSSGGYTQYF,many,TRBJ2-3,-,TRBV7-9
TGCGCCAGCCGGAGGAACCGACCACAGATCGATACGCAGTATTTT,CASRRNRPQIDTQYF,few,TRBJ2-3,-,TRBV5-1
TGTGCCAGCACCACAGGGGGACACGCAATTCAAGAGACCCAGTACTTC,CASTTGGHAIQETQYF,-,TRBJ2-5,TRBD1,TRBV12-3/TRBV12-4
TGCAGTGCTAGACCCGGGCGGCTAGCGGGAGGGAGGAATGAGCAGTTCTTC,CSARPGRLAGGRNEQFF,few,TRBJ2-1,TRBD2,TRBV20-1
TGTGCCAGCACCTCCGGTGGGGGAGGTGGCTACACCTTC,CASTSGGGGGYTF,-,TRBJ1-2,-,TRBV12-3/TRBV12-4
TGTGCCAGCAGTTCCCACGTAGCCCCCGGGGAGCTGTTTTTT,CASSSHVAPGELFF,many,TRBJ2-2,-,TRBV28
TGCAGCGTCATAGGCGGGACTAGCGGGCCCAATGAGCAGTTCTTC,CSVIGGTSGPNEQFF,many,TRBJ2-1,TRBD2,TRBV29-1
TGTGCCAGCATCCATGGCAGGAGCTCCTACAATGAGCAGTTCTTC,CASIHGRSSYNEQFF,many,TRBJ2-1,-,TRBV5-5
TGCGCCAGCAGCCAACCCGGGGGGACCCGCGAGCAGTTCTTC,CASSQPGGTREQFF,many,TRBJ2-1,TRBD2,TRBV4-1
TGTGCCAGCAGTTACGCGTTATGGACTAGCGGGACCTACGAGCAGTACTTC,CASSYALWTSGTYEQYF,few,TRBJ2-7,TRBD2,TRBV6-5
TGTGCCAGCAGTTACTCCGAGTCAGATACGCAGTATTTT,CASSYSESDTQYF,many,TRBJ2-3,-,TRBV6-6
TGTGCCAGCAGTCCCCCACCGAACACCATATATTTT,CASSPPPNTIYF,many,TRBJ1-3,-,TRBV12-3/TRBV12-4
TGCAGTGCTAGAGTTTACGGGGGCGGCTACACCTTC,CSARVYGGGYTF,-,TRBJ1-2,-,TRBV20-1
TGCGCCAGCAGCCAAGAGGAGGTGGGGGTCCACACCGGGGAGCTGTTTTTT,CASSQEEVGVHTGELFF,-,TRBJ2-2,-,TRBV4-3
TGCGCCAGCAGTCAGAATTCAGGGGGCATCAACTACGAGCAGTACTTC,CASSQNSGGINYEQYF,-,TRBJ2-7,TRBD1,TRBV23-1
TGTGCCAGCAGCCACCTACAGGGGAAAGAGACCCAGTACTTC,CASSHLQGKETQYF,few,TRBJ2-5,TRBD1,TRBV14
TGCGCCAGCAGCCAAGTCGGACAAAGTCTTCGTGGAGCTTTCTTT,CASSQVGQSLRGAFF,-,TRBJ1-1,-,TRBV4-3
TGTGCCAGCAGCGCACTACTAGCGGGAGTTGCAGATACGCAGTATTTT,CASSALLAGVADTQYF,few,TRBJ2-3,TRBD2,TRBV7-2
TGTGCCACCAGCAGAGATCGGGTTAACTATGGCTACACCTTC,CATSRDRVNYGYTF,-,TRBJ1-2,-,TRBV15
TGCGCCAGCAGGGGGACCTGGACGGCCGAGCCCCAGCATTTT,CASRGTWTAEPQHF,few,TRBJ1-5,-,TRBV10-2
TGCAGTGGCCGGGGGGTGAGACAGGGGAGTGCCTTCTCCTACAATGAGCAGTTCTTC,CSGRGVRQGSAFSYNEQFF,-,TRBJ2-1,-,TRBV20-1
TGTGCCACCAAGGCTAGCTCCACAACCGGGGAGCTGTTTTTT,CATKASSTTGELFF,-,TRBJ2-2,-,TRBV24-1
TGTGCCAGCAGTCGGGACACTTCGCAAGAGACCCAGTACTTC,CASSRDTSQETQYF,-,TRBJ2-5,-,TRBV28
TGTGCCAGCAGTAAGCGGGAGGGGATCACAGATACGCAGTATTTT,CASSKREGITDTQYF,few,TRBJ2-3,TRBD2,TRBV13
TGTGCCAGCTTCAGGGGACTCCCAAAAAATGAGCAGTTCTTC,CASFRGLPKNEQFF,few,TRBJ2-1,-,TRBV28
TGTGCCAGCAGGCTTTTGGGTTCTGTAGAGACCCAGTACTTC,CASRLLGSVETQYF,few,TRBJ2-5,-,TRBV6-1
TGTGCCAGCAGCCGGGGCGTTAGTAATGAAAAACTGTTTTTT,CASSRGVSNEKLFF,many,TRBJ1-4,-,TRBV12-3/TRBV12-4
TGTGCCAGCAGCCAACTTATCCGAGAGCAGTTCTTC,CASSQLIREQFF,many,TRBJ2-1,-,TRBV5-6
TGTGCCAGCAGCTCCTCTGGGGGTTTACTGTTTTTT,CASSSSGGLLFF,many,TRBJ1-4,-,TRBV7-2
TGTGCCAGCAGCTCCACAGTTAATTCACCCCTCCACTTT,CASSSTVNSPLHF,many,TRBJ1-6,-,TRBV7-2
TGTGCCAGCAAAGCCGGGAGAACGGCAGATACGCAGTATTTT,CASKAGRTADTQYF,few,TRBJ2-3,-,TRBV6-1
TGTGCCAGCAGGACCGATACCTACGAGCAGTACTTC,CASRTDTYEQYF,-,TRBJ2-7,-,TRBV2
TGTGCCAGCAGCGACCGGGACAGGGGGGGCTACGAGCAGTACTTC,CASSDRDRGGYEQYF,-,TRBJ2-7,TRBD1,TRBV7-9